This passage covers 4 T cell receptor beta chains from one sample sequenced in a study of Ad26.COV2.S vaccination and SARS-CoV-2 variants. Sequencing used immunoSEQ multiplex PCR; TCRdb keeps in-frame clones, though not all of them. The sample holds around 370,000 clones, 70% to 90% seen once. Treatment specified: about 20 received Ad26.COV2.S at low or high dose, single or two shots; about five received placebo; per-sample allocation not given. Sampling was performed 63 days after the first vaccine or placebo injection. The sample in question was peripheral blood, obtained in a trial of Ad26.COV2.S vaccine versus placebo. These receptors all come from a person aged 18 to 65 who received the Ad26.COV2.S COVID-19 vaccine or a placebo.

V gene TRBV6-6 combines with J gene TRBJ2-3; D not certain. Per germline, CDR1 MNHNY and CDR2 SVGAGI (reference sequence). The length of the CDR3 is 14 residues. V gave up 2 bases and J gave up 6 bases, with 12 bases separating them. In nucleotides, the CDR3 is TGTGCCAGCAGTTACCCGGTCCATGGGGATACGCAGTATTTT. This encodes CASSYPVHGDTQYF.

This chain connects TRBV6-5 to TRBJ1-1; D perhaps matches TRBD1 (5 bases). The V gene's germline CDR1 is MNHEY and CDR2 SVGAGI. Trimming stripped 6 bases from V and 4 bases from J, with 12 bases between. The CDR3 extends over 13 amino acids. The CDR3: CASRRAGGTEAFF. The CDR3 bases are TGTGCCAGCAGGAGGGCCGGGGGCACTGAAGCTTTCTTT.

This clone has a single count. Its ends do not fully match the called genes, so a read error is possible. The chain couples TRBV7-7 to TRBJ2-6, with 7 nucleotides matching TRBD2. The CDR3 length is 15 residues. CDR1 is SSHAT, CDR2 FNYEAQ, per germline (reference sequence). The CDR3 bases are TGTGCTAGCAGCTTAGGGGAGGGCCCCCATAACGTCCTGACTTTC. Its protein is CASSLGEGPHNVLTF.

This clone showed up just once. The rearrangement links TRBV6-5 to TRBJ2-3; the match to TRBD1 covers 9 bases. The CDR3 runs to 15 residues. V dropped 0 bases and J dropped 7; count of bases not matched to a gene: 5. Germline loops: CDR1 MNHEY, CDR2 SVGAGI. CDR3 nucleotide sequence: TGTGCCAGCAGTTACTCCGGACAGGGGTGGAATACGCAGTATTTT. This gives the protein CASSYSGQGWNTQYF.